These T cell receptor beta chains were read from a single sample in a study of cytomegalovirus exposure and HLA in healthy donors. Repertoires were generated with immunoSEQ multiplex PCR, while TCRdb's copy carries only in-frame clones and drops some. The sample has some 200,000 clones; approximately 79% are singletons. Sequencing used PBMCs. Receptors were obtained from a girl between 5 and 17 years old in good health and CMV-seropositive. CDR3s include the opening cysteine and the closing phenylalanine or tryptophan.

v_call	j_call	cdr3_aa
TRBV18	TRBJ1-2	CASSASGQGKGYTF
TRBV10-3	TRBJ2-7	CALRTSATSYEQYF
TRBV6-4	TRBJ1-1	CASSVRKNTEAFF
TRBV6-6	TRBJ2-7	CASNTPTGTGTNEQYF
TRBV18	TRBJ1-6	CASSPQGYGNSPLHF
TRBV5-6	TRBJ2-3	CASSLGLAMGTDTQYF
TRBV10-3	TRBJ1-2	CAISVEGNYGYTF
TRBV7-2	TRBJ1-3	CASREVQSSGNTIYF
TRBV18	TRBJ2-7	CASSPPGLFSYEQYF
TRBV5-8	TRBJ1-6	CASSLGSSYNSPLHF
TRBV10-2	TRBJ1-1	CASVPTGSIGNTEAFF
TRBV11-2	TRBJ2-5	CASSFLGGRWTQYF
TRBV29-1	TRBJ2-7	CSVEVREPYEQYF
TRBV7-2	TRBJ2-1	CASSLSGGTSHNEQFF
TRBV9	TRBJ2-3	CASSSPSGTSGRTDTQYF
TRBV4-3	TRBJ2-1	CASSQGQRGSYNEQFF
TRBV2	TRBJ2-5	CASSGLEETQYF
TRBV7-9	TRBJ2-7	CASSRGQGILYEQYF
TRBV21-1	TRBJ2-2	CASSQRDRGCAGELFF
TRBV29-1	TRBJ1-1	CSVLQGDGNPEAFF
TRBV7-9	TRBJ2-3	CASSLPTSGADTQYF
TRBV15	TRBJ2-3	CATVGPSTDTQYF
TRBV6-1	TRBJ2-2	CASSDRDRGELFF
TRBV6-5	TRBJ1-1	CASSYSREVTEAFF
TRBV6-5	TRBJ1-2	CASSYSGRGYGYTF
TRBV4-3	TRBJ1-3	CASSEGQGGGNTIYF
TRBV5-1	TRBJ2-1	CASTSGGPAGNEQFF
TRBV7-9	TRBJ1-1	CASSLEGITEAFF
TRBV5-4	TRBJ1-2	CASSLDGGNYGYTF
TRBV5-1	TRBJ2-5	CASSLAGNFGAETQYF
TRBV19	TRBJ2-3	CASSTGVVTDTQYF
TRBV5-6	TRBJ2-1	CASSRTDLYNEQFF
TRBV27	TRBJ2-3	CASSPSGDTQYF
TRBV4-3	TRBJ2-7	CASSQEVARTYEQYF
TRBV9	TRBJ2-5	CASSVGSGGAQETQYF
TRBV20-1	.	CSATDIYEQYF
TRBV12-5	TRBJ1-2	CASGLGGGGQGINYGYTF
TRBV19	TRBJ2-5	CASRRVGGETQYF
TRBV6-6	TRBJ2-5	CASREGDRTQYF
TRBV2	TRBJ1-1	CASSDRENTEAFF
TRBV6-6	TRBJ2-1	CASSYSSENEQFF
TRBV6-1	TRBJ1-5	CASHDRGNQPQHF
TRBV7-9	TRBJ1-2	CASSLVWDRDGGYTF
TRBV11-2	TRBJ2-7	CASSFSGGSDYEQYF
TRBV7-9	TRBJ2-3	CASSSGLAGPSTDTQYF
TRBV4-3	TRBJ2-3	CASSQLAVGTDTQYF
TRBV6-1	TRBJ2-2	CASSVVAGGLQTNTGELFF
TRBV4-3	TRBJ2-2	CASSQGSGQGNGELFF
TRBV10-3	TRBJ2-7	CAISYPQAYEQYF
TRBV2	TRBJ2-4	CASSERIAGDLAKNIQYF
TRBV29-1	TRBJ2-3	CSVEDRLAGSTDTQYF
TRBV2	TRBJ2-2	CASSEVLRYTGELFF
TRBV6-1	TRBJ1-3	CASSVGTGFSGNTIYF
TRBV7-8	TRBJ2-6	CASSFPGQGFTGANVLTF
TRBV5-6	TRBJ1-4	CASSWGPLAGFNEKLFF
TRBV2	TRBJ1-3	CASSSRTGTGNTIYF
TRBV4-3	TRBJ1-4	CASSTTGGEKLFF
TRBV21-1	TRBJ1-1	CASSKFGHLNTEAFF
TRBV6-5	TRBJ1-2	CASSYQGAMGNGGYTF
TRBV11-3	TRBJ1-1	CASSSGGKNTEAFF